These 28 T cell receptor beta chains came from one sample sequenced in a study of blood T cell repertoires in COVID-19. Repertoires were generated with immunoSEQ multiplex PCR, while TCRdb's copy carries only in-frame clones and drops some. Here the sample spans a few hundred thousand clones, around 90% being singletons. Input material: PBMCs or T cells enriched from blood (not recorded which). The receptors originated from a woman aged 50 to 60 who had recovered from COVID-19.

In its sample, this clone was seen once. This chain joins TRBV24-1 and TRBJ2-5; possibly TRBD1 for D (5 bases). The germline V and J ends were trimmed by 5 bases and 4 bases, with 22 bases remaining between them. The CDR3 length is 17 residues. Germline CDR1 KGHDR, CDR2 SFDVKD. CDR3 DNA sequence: TGTGCCACCAGTGCCCCACTTGGGCAGGGTCTGGGAGAGACCCAGTACTTC. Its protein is CATSAPLGQGLGETQYF.

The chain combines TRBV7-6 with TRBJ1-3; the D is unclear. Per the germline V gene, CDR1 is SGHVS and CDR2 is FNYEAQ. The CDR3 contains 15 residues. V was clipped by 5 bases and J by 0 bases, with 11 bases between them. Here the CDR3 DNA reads TGTGCCAGCAGCAAGGCGGTGGGCTCTGGAAACACCATATATTTT. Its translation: CASSKAVGSGNTIYF.

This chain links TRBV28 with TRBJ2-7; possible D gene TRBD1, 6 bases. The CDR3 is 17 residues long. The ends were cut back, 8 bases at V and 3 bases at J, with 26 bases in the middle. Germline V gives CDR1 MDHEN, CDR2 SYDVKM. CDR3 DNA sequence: TGTGCCAGCGGTCGAATAGGTATAGACAGGAGAAACTACGAGCAGTACTTC. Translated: CASGRIGIDRRNYEQYF.

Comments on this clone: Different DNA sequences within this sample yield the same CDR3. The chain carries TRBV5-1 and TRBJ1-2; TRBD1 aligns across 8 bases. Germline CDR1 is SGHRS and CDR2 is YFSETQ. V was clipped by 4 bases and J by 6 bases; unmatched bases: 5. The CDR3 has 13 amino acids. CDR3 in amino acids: CASSLDRGNGYTF. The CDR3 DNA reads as TGCGCCAGCAGCCTTGACAGGGGCAATGGCTACACCTTC.

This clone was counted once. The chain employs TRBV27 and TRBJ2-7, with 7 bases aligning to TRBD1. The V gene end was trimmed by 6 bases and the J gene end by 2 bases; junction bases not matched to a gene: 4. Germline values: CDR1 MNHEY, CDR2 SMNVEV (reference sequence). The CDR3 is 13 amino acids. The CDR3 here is CASRRQGPYEQYF. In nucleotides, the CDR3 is TGTGCCAGCAGGCGACAGGGTCCCTACGAGCAGTACTTC.

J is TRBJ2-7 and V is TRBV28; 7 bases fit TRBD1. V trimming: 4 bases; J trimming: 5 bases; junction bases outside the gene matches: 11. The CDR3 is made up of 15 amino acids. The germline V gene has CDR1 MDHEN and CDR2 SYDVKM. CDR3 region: CASSSYSTGAHEQYF. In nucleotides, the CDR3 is TGTGCCAGCAGTTCCTATTCCACAGGGGCCCACGAGCAGTACTTC.

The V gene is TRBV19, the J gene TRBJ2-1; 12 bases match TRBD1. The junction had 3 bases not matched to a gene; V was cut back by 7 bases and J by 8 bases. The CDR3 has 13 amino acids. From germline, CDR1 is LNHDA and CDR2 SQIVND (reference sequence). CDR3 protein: CASTGTGGHEQFF. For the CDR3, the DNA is TGTGCCAGTACCGGGACAGGGGGCCATGAGCAGTTCTTC.

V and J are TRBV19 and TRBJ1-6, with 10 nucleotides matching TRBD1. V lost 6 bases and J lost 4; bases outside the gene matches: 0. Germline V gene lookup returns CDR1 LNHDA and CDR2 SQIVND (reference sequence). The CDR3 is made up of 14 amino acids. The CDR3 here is CASRDRGYNSPLHF. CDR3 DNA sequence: TGTGCCAGTAGGGACAGGGGGTATAATTCACCCCTCCACTTT.

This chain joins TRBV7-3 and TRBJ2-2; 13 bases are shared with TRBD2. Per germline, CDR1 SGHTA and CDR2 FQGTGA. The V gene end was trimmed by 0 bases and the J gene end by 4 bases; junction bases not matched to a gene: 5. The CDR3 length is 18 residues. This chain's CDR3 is CASSLTGTSGRATGELFF. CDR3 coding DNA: TGTGCCAGCAGCTTAACGGGCACTAGCGGGAGGGCCACCGGGGAGCTGTTTTTT.

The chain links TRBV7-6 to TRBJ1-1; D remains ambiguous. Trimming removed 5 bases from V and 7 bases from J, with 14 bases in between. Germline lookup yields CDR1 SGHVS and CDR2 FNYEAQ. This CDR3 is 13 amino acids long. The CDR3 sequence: CASSMVGRGEAFF. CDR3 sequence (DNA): TGTGCCAGCAGCATGGTAGGGCGGGGTGAAGCTTTCTTT.

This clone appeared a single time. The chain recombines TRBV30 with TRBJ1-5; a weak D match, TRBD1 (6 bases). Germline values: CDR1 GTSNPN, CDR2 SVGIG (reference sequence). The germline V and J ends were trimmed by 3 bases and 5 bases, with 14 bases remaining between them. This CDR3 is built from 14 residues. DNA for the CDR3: TGTGCCTGGAGCGCCGGGGGGCTCGATCAGCCCCAGCATTTT. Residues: CAWSAGGLDQPQHF. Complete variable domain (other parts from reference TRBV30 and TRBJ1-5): SQTIHQWPATLVQPVGSPLSLECTVEGTSNPNLYWYRQAAGRGLQLLFYSVGIGQISSEVPQNLSASRPQDRQFILSSKKLLLSDSGFYLCAWSAGGLDQPQHFGDGTRLSIL.

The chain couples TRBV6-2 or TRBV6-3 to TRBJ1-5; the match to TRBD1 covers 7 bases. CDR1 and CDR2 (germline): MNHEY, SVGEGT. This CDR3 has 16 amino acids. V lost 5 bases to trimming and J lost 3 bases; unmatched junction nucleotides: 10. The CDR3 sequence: CASSLAMTGNNQPQHF. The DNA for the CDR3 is TGTGCCAGCAGTCTCGCGATGACAGGGAACAATCAGCCCCAGCATTTT.

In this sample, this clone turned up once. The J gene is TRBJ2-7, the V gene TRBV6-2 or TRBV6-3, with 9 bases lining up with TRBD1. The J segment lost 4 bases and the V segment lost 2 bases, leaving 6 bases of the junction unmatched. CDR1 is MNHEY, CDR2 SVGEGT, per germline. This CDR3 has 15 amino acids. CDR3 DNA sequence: TGTGCCAGCAGTTACGGCGGACAGGGGAGGTACGAGCAGTACTTC. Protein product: CASSYGGQGRYEQYF.

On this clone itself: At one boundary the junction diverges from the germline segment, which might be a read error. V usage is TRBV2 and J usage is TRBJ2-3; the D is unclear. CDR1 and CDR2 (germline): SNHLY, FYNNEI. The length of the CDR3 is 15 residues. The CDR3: CASSKAQARADTQYF. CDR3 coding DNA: TGTGCCAGCAGTAAAGCCCAGGCCCGCGCGGATACGCAGTATTTT.

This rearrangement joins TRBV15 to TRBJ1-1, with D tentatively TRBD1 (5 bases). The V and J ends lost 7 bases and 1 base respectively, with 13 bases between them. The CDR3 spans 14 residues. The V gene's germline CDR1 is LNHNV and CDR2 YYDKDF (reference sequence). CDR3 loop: CATTNVGGNTEAFF. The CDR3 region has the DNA TGTGCCACCACCAACGTGGGGGGGAACACTGAAGCTTTCTTT.

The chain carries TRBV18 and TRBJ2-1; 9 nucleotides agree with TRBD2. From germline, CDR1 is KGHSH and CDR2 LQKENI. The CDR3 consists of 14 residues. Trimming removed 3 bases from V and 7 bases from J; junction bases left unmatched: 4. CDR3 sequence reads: CASSPLAGINEQFF. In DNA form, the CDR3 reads TGTGCCAGCTCACCTCTAGCGGGAATAAATGAGCAGTTCTTC.

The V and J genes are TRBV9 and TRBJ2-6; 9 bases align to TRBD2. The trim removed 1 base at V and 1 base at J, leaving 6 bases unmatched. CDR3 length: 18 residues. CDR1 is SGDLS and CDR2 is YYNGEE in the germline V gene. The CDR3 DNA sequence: TGTGCCAGCAGCGTATCGGCGGGAGGGCCTTCTGGGGCCAACGTCCTGACTTTC. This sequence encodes CASSVSAGGPSGANVLTF.

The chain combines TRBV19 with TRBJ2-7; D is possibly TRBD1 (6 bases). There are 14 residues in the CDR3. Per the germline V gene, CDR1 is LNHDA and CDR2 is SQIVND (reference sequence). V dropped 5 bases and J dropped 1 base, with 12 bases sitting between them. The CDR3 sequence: CASSPQDSSYEQYF. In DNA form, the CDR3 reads TGTGCCAGTAGTCCTCAGGACAGTTCCTACGAGCAGTACTTC. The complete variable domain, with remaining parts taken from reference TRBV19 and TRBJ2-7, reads DGGITQSPKYLFRKEGQNVTLSCEQNLNHDAMYWYRQDPGQGLRLIYYSQIVNDFQKGDIAEGYSVSREKKESFPLTVTSAQKNPTAFYLCASSPQDSSYEQYFGPGTRLTVT.

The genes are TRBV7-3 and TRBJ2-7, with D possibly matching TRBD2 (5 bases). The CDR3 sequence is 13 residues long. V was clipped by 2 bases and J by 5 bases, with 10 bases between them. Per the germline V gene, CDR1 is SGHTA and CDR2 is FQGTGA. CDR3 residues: CASSLSAVDEQYF. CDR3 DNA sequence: TGTGCCAGCAGCTTATCAGCGGTCGACGAGCAGTACTTC.

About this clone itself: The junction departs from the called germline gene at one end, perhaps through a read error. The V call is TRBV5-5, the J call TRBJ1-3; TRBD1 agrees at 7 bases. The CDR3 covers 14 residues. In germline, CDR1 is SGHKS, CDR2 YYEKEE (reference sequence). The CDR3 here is CASSLGQSGNTIYF. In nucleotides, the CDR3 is TGTGCCAGCAGTTTGGGACAGTCTGGAAACACCATATATTTT.

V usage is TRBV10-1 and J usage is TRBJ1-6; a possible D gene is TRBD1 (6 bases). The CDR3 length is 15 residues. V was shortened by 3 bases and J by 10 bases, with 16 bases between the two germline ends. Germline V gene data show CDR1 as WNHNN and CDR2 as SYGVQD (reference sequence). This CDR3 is CASSDLGQCWSPLHF. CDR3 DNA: TGCGCCAGCAGTGACCTTGGACAGTGTTGGTCACCCCTCCACTTT.

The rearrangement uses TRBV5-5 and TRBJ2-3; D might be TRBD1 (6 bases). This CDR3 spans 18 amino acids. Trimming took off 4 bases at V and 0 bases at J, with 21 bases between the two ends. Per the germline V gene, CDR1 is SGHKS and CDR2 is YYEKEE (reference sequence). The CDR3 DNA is TGTGCCAGCAGCCCAAGACAGGCGCGCGCCTATAGCACAGATACGCAGTATTTT. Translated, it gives CASSPRQARAYSTDTQYF.

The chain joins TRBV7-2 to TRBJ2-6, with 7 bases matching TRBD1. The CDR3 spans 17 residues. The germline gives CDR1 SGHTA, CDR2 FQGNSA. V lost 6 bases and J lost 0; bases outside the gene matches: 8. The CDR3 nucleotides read TGTGCCAGCAGAACGGGACAGCCAAGCTCTGGGGCCAACGTCCTGACTTTC. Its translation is CASRTGQPSSGANVLTF.

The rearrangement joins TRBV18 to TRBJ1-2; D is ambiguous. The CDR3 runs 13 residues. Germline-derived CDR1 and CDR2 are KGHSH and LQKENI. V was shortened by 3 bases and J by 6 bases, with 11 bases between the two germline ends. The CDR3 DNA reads TGTGCCAGCTCACCTGAGCGGGAAAATGGCTACACCTTC. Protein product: CASSPERENGYTF.

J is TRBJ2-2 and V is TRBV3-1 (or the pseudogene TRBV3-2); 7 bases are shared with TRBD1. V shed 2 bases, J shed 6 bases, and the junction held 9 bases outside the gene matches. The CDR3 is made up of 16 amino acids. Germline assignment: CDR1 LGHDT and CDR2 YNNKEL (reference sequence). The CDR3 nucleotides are TGTGCCAGCAGCCAACCGACAGGGCAATTTTCCGGGGAGCTGTTTTTT. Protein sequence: CASSQPTGQFSGELFF.

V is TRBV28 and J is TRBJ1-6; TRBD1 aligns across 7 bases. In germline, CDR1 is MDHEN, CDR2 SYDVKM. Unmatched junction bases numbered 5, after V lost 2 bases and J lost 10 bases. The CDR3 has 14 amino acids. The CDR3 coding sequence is TGTGCCAGCAGTTTAAGGGGGCAGGGATCACCCCTCCACTTT. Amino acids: CASSLRGQGSPLHF.

The CDR3 DNA follows: TGTGCCAGCAGCTCCTTGGGGCTGTCCCCCCTCCACTTT. Protein product: CASSSLGLSPLHF. This chain connects TRBV7-2 to TRBJ1-6; TRBD1 might be the D (5 bases). The CDR3 has 13 amino acids. Looked up from germline, CDR1 is SGHTA and CDR2 is FQGNSA. V shed 4 bases and J shed 13 bases, with 14 bases lying between them.

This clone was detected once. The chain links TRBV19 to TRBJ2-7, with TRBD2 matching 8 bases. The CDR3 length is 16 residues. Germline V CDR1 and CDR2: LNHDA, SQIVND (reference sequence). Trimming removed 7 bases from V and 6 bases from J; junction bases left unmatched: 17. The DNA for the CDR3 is TGTGCCAGTACCAACCAACCGGGACTAGTCGGTCGCGAGCAGTACTTC. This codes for CASTNQPGLVGREQYF. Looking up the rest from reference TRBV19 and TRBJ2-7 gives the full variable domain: DGGITQSPKYLFRKEGQNVTLSCEQNLNHDAMYWYRQDPGQGLRLIYYSQIVNDFQKGDIAEGYSVSREKKESFPLTVTSAQKNPTAFYLCASTNQPGLVGREQYFGPGTRLTVT.